This T cell receptor beta chain is from a study of blood T cell repertoires in COVID-19. Study background: COVID-19 samples collected from the United States, Italy and Spain covered acute and convalescent phases. In each case, the material was cDNA or gDNA derived from T cells, B-cell-depleted T cells, or PBMCs.

Original analysis: By means of reference gene primer amplification, nucleated cell counts were estimated. This table comes from immunoSEQ multiplex PCR, and its TCRdb copy is limited to in-frame clones, with some not included. From that table come the V and J calls and clone size; the DNA was used to work out D and trimming. The data contain around 100,000 clones, 80% to 95% of them singletons. The CDR3 spans 14 residues. From germline, CDR1 is SGHAT and CDR2 FQNNGV. With 2 bases removed from V and 1 base from J, the gap between germline ends came to 7 bases. The chain recombines TRBV11-2 with TRBJ2-3; D is ambiguous. The source of this sequence is a man aged 45-65 years with active COVID-19. Sequenced: peripheral blood. CDR3 DNA sequence: TGTGCCAGCAGCTTACTACGGGGCACAGATACGCAGTATTTT. Translating gives CASSLLRGTDTQYF.